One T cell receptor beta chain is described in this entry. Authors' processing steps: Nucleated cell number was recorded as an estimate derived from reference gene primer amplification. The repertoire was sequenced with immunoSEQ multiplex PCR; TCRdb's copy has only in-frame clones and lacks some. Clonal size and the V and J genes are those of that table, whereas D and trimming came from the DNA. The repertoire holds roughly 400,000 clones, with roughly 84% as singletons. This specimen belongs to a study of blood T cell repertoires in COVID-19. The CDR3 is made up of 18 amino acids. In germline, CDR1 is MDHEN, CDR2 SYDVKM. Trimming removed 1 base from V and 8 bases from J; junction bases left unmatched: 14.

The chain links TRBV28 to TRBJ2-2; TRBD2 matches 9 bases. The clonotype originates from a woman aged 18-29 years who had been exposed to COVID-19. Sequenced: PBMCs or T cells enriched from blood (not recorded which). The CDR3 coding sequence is TGTGCCAGCAGTTTATTTCCTGGGACTAGCAAGGGGGCGGGGGAGCTGTTTTTT. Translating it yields CASSLFPGTSKGAGELFF.